This record covers a single TCR beta chain. Original processing methods: Reference gene primer amplification yielded estimated nucleated cell counts. Clones were read by immunoSEQ multiplex PCR, and TCRdb kept only the in-frame ones, dropping some. V, J and clone size derive from that table, while D and trimming were established from the DNA sequence. The repertoire consists of 200,000 to 250,000 clones, with about 85% occurring once and the leading ten covering less than 15%. The sample comes from a study of blood T cell repertoires in COVID-19. The wider study: Acute and convalescent COVID-19 specimens originated in the United States, Italy and Spain. PBMCs, B-cell-depleted T cells, or T cells were the source of the cDNA or gDNA that made up the material.

The CDR3 length is 16 residues. Germline CDR1 is SGHRS and CDR2 is YFSETQ. V dropped 2 bases and J dropped 1; count of bases not matched to a gene: 4. This clonotype was sampled from a woman between 18 and 29 years old who had recovered from COVID-19. Material for sequencing was peripheral blood. The chain has TRBV5-1 and TRBJ2-2, with 8 bases aligning to TRBD2. CDR3 residues: CASSFRLAGNTGELFF. The CDR3 DNA is TGCGCCAGCAGCTTTAGGCTAGCGGGGAACACCGGGGAGCTGTTTTTT.